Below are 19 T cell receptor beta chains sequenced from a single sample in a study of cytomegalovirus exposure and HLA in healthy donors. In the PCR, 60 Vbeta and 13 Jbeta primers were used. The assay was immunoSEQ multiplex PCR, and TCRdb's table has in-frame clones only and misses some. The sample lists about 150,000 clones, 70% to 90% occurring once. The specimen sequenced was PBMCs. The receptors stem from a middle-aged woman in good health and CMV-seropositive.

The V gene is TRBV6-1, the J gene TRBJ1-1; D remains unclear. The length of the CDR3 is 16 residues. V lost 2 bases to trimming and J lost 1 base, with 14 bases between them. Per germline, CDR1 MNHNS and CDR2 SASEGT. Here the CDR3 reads CASSERSISGNTEAFF. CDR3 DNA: TGTGCCAGCAGTGAACGAAGCATATCGGGGAACACTGAAGCTTTCTTT.

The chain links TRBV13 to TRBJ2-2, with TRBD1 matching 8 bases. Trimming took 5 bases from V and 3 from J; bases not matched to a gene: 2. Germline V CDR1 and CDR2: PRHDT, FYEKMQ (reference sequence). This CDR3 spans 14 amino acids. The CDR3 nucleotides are TGTGCCAGCAGCCAGGACAGGGACACCGGGGAGCTGTTTTTT. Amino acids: CASSQDRDTGELFF.

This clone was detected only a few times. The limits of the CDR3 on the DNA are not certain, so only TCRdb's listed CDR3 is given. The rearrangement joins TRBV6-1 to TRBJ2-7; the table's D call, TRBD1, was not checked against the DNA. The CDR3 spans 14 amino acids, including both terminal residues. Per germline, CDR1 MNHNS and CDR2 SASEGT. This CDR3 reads CASRQEGTVLRQYF.

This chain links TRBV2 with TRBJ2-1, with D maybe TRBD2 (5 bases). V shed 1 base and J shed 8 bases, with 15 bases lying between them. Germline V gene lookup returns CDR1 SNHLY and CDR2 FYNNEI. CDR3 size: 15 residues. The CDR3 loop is CASSEGARRPDEQFF. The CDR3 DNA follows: TGTGCCAGCAGTGAAGGGGCAAGGAGGCCCGATGAGCAGTTCTTC.

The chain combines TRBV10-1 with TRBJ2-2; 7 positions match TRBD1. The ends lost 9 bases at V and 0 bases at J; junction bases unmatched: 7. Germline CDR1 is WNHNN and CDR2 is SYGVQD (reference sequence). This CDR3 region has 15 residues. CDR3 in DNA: TGCGCCAGTACCATGGACAGGACGAACACCGGGGAGCTGTTTTTT. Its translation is CASTMDRTNTGELFF.

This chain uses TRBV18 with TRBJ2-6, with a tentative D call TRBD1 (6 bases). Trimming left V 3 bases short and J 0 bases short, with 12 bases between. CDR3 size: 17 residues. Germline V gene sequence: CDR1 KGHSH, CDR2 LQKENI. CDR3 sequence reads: CASSPSQGHSGANVLTF. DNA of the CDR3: TGTGCCAGCTCACCCAGCCAGGGACACTCTGGGGCCAACGTCCTGACTTTC.

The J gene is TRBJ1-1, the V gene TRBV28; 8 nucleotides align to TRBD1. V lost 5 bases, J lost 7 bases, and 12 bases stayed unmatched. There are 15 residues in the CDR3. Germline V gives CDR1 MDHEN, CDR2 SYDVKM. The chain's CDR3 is CASSPGGSGAIEAFF. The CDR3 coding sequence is TGTGCCAGCAGTCCAGGGGGCAGTGGGGCAATTGAAGCTTTCTTT. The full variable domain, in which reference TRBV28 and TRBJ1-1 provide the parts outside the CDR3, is DVKVTQSSRYLVKRTGEKVFLECVQDMDHENMFWYRQDPGLGLRLIYFSYDVKMKEKGDIPEGYSVSREKKERFSLILESASTNQTSMYLCASSPGGSGAIEAFFGQGTRLTVV.

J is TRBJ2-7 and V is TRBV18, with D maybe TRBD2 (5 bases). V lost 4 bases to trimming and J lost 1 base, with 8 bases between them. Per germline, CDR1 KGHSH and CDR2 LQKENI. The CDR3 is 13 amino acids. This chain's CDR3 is CASSHGLSYEQYF. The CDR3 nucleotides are TGTGCCAGCTCACACGGACTGTCCTACGAGCAGTACTTC.

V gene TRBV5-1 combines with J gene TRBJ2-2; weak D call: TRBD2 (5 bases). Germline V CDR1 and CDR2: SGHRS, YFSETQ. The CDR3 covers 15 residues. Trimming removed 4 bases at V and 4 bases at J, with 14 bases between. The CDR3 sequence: CASSPPAAATGELFF. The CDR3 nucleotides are TGCGCCAGCAGCCCCCCCGCAGCGGCCACCGGGGAGCTGTTTTTT. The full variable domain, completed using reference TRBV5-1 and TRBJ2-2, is KAGVTQTPRYLIKTRGQQVTLSCSPISGHRSVSWYQQTPGQGLQFLFEYFSETQRNKGNFPGRFSGRQFSNSRSEMNVSTLELGDSALYLCASSPPAAATGELFFGEGSRLTVL.

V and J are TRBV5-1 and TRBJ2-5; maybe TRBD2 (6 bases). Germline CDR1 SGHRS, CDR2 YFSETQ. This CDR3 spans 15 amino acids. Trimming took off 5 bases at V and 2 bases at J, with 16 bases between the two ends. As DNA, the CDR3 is TGCGCCAGCAGTTTTAGGGCGGGGAAACAAGAGACCCAGTACTTC. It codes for CASSFRAGKQETQYF.

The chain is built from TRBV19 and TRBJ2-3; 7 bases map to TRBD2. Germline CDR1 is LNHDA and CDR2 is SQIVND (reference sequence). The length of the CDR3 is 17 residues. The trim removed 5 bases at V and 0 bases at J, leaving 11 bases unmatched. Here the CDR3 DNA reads TGTGCCAGTAGTCGAGGCGGGAGATTACCTAGCACAGATACGCAGTATTTT. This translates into CASSRGGRLPSTDTQYF.

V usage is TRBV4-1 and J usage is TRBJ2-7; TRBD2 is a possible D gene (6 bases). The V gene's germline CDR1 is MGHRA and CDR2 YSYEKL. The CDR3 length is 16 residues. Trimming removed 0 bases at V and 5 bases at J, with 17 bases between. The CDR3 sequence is CASSQESFVLAHEQYF. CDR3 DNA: TGCGCCAGCAGCCAAGAATCATTCGTACTAGCCCACGAGCAGTACTTC.

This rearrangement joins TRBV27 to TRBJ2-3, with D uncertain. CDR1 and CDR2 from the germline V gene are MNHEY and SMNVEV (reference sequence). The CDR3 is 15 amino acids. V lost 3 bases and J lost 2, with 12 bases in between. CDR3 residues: CASSFERGITDTQYF. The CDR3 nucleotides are TGTGCCAGCAGTTTCGAGCGTGGAATCACAGATACGCAGTATTTT.

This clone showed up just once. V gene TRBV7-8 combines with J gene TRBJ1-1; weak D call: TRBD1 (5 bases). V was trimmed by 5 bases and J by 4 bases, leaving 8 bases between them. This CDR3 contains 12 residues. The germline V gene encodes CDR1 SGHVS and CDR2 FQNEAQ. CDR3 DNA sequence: TGTGCCAGCAGCATGGGACTCACTGAAGCTTTCTTT. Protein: CASSMGLTEAFF.

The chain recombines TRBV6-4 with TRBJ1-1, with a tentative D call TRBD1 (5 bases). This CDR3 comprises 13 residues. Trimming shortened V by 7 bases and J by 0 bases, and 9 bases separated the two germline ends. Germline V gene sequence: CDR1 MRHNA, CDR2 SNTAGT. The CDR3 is CASITGVNTEAFF. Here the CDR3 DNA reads TGTGCCAGCATTACGGGGGTGAACACTGAAGCTTTCTTT.

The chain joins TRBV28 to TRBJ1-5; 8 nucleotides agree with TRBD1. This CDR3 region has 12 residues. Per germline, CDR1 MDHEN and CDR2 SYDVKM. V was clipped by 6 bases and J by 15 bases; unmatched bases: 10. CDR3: CASSPGQGGGHF. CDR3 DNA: TGTGCCAGCAGCCCTGGACAGGGTGGCGGGCATTTT.

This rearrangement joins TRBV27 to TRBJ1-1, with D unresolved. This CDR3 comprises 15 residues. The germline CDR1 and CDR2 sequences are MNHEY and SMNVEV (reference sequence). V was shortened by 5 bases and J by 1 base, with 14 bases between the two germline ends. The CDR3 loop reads CASSLSRRGNTEAFF. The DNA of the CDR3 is TGTGCCAGCAGTCTAAGCCGTCGGGGGAACACTGAAGCTTTCTTT.

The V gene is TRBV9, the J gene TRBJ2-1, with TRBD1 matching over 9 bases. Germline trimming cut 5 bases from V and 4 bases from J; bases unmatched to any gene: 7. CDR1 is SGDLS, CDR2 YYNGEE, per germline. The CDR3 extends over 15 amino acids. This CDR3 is CASSPTGGSYNEQFF. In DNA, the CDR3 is TGTGCCAGCAGTCCTACAGGGGGCTCGTACAATGAGCAGTTCTTC.

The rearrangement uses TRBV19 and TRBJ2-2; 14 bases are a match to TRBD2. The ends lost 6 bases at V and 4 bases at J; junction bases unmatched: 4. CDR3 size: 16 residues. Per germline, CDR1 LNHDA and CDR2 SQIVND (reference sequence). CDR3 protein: CASSRLAGGGTGELFF. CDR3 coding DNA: TGTGCCAGTAGCCGACTAGCGGGAGGGGGCACCGGGGAGCTGTTTTTT.